The T cell receptor beta chain described here comes from a study of CD8 T cells in Susac syndrome. CD8+ and CD4+ T cells from blood underwent TCR beta sequencing, which was carried out in a high-throughput format. The CD8+ and CD4+ T cells were negatively isolated, with the TEMRA cells enriched by FACS. Germline V gives CDR1 SGHDT, CDR2 YYEEEE. The germline V and J ends were trimmed by 0 bases and 2 bases, with 9 bases remaining between them. The CDR3 length is 15 residues. With random hexamers, 0.5 to 1 ug RNA was reverse transcribed. Amplification of the TCR beta CDR3 was carried out by immunoSEQ multiplex PCR, which spanned a total of 54 Vbeta and 13 Jbeta segments. In TCRdb, the immunoSEQ multiplex PCR reads were re-called with MiXCR into one record per CDR3 protein. The sample consists of a few hundred thousand distinct CDR3 sequences, 80% to 95% of them appearing once.

The J gene is TRBJ2-1, the V gene TRBV5-6; D is undetermined. The sequence was collected from a human donor with multiple sclerosis. Source material: CD8+ T cells from PBMCs. The CDR3 loop is CASSLGLEAYNEQFF. CDR3 nucleotides: TGTGCCAGCAGCTTGGGTCTAGAGGCCTACAATGAGCAGTTCTTC.